This T cell receptor (beta chain) was sequenced for a study of T cells in Graves' hyperthyroidism and ophthalmopathy. In the ophthalmopathy cohort, Clinical Activity Score was at least 3, NOSPECS grade at least 4, and duration under 3 months. Germline V CDR1 and CDR2: MGHRA, YSYEKL. The CDR3 extends over 16 amino acids. With V trimmed by 2 bases and J by 10 bases, 15 bases remained unmatched. TCR beta CDR3 region amplification was performed from RNA transcripts. First-round RT-PCR targeting the TCR CDR3 was performed with the HTBI primer set. MiXCR, applied by TCRdb to the multiplex PCR reads, yields one record per CDR3 protein. The table lists 220,000 or so distinct CDR3 sequences, over 15% of them singletons. Overall study findings and caveats: Blood also held most thyroid clonotypes expanded beyond 0.001. A model built on 13 V-J features separated ophthalmopathy from stable hyperthyroidism.

Ten or more counts support this clonotype. Its cognate antigen is unknown. The specimen was blood. The V and J genes are TRBV4-1 and TRBJ1-1, with 8 positions matching TRBD1. The sequence came from a young woman with Graves' ophthalmopathy. CDR3 DNA: TGCGCCAGCAGCCAACGGCTGGGACAGGCAACCCCAGGAGCTTTCTTT. Protein sequence: CASSQRLGQATPGAFF.